Following are 21 T cell receptor beta chains from one sample sequenced in a study of blood T cells in healthy people across ages. A sample-barcoded 5' primer and a J-beta primer mix were used in a second PCR of roughly 6 to 11 cycles. TCRdb re-called the 5' RACE reads through MiXCR, storing one row per CDR3 protein. The profile shows about 1,400,000 distinct CDR3 sequences, approximately 59% of them singletons. The source material was blood. The receptor set was obtained from a young man in good health.

J is TRBJ2-1 and V is TRBV4-1, with 7 bases fitting TRBD1. The CDR3 spans 18 residues. The trim removed 1 base at V and 4 bases at J, leaving 13 bases unmatched. The germline V gene encodes CDR1 MGHRA and CDR2 YSYEKL. Written as DNA, the CDR3 is TGCGCCAGCAGCCAAGCTGCAGATATGAGACAGGGTTACAATGAGCAGTTCTTC. It codes for CASSQAADMRQGYNEQFF.

The J gene is TRBJ1-1, the V gene TRBV12-3 or TRBV12-4, with a weak D call TRBD1 (6 bases). This CDR3 spans 14 amino acids. Trimming stripped 4 bases from V and 4 bases from J, with 13 bases between. The CDR3 reads CASSSAGVITEAFF. In DNA form, the CDR3 reads TGTGCCAGCAGTTCGGCAGGGGTTATCACTGAAGCTTTCTTT.

This clonotype was recorded a few times. The chain is built from TRBV4-3 and TRBJ2-1; 10 bases match TRBD2. Unmatched junction bases numbered 7, after V lost 4 bases and J lost 4 bases. CDR3 length: 16 amino acids. Germline assignment: CDR1 LGHNA and CDR2 YSLEER. The CDR3 sequence: CASSPLRAGGYNEQFF. For the CDR3, the DNA is TGCGCCAGCAGCCCCCTCAGAGCGGGGGGGTACAATGAGCAGTTCTTC.

This clonotype was seen a single time. The chain carries TRBV6-1 and TRBJ2-1; D gene unclear. CDR3 length equals 14 residues. Germline CDR1 reads MNHNS; CDR2 reads SASEGT. The ends were cut back, 4 bases at V and 3 bases at J, with 10 bases in the middle. The CDR3 loop reads CASSGRKGYNEQFF. CDR3 coding DNA: TGTGCCAGCAGTGGTAGAAAGGGCTACAATGAGCAGTTCTTC.

The chain couples TRBV11-2 to TRBJ2-2, with TRBD1 matching over 9 bases. CDR1 is SGHAT, CDR2 FQNNGV, per germline. The CDR3 sequence is 13 residues long. After removal of 7 bases from V and 4 bases from J, the junction contained 1 base not matched to a gene. CDR3 loop: CASNRGPTGELFF. The CDR3 nucleotides read TGTGCCAGCAACAGGGGGCCCACCGGGGAGCTGTTTTTT.

This rearrangement joins TRBV4-3 to TRBJ2-5; D ambiguous. The CDR3 is made up of 15 amino acids. Per the germline V gene, CDR1 is LGHNA and CDR2 is YSLEER. Trimming took off 0 bases at V and 4 bases at J, with 12 bases between the two ends. The CDR3 DNA sequence: TGCGCCAGCAGCCAAGATGAGACCCAGCCAGAGACCCAGTACTTC. Its translation: CASSQDETQPETQYF.

Details on this clonotype: One end of the junction does not line up with germline, which may come from a read error. CDR3 residues: CASTPYGIHQVTQYF. CDR3 sequence (DNA): TGTGCCAGCACGCCCTATGGCATCCACCAAGTGACCCAGTACTTC. The chain recombines TRBV6-5 with TRBJ2-5; no clear D. CDR1 is MNHEY, CDR2 SVGAGI, per germline. The length of the CDR3 is 15 residues.

This clonotype showed up just a few times. This chain uses TRBV7-9 with TRBJ2-1; 8 nucleotides agree with TRBD1. Germline trimming cut 4 bases from V and 5 bases from J; bases unmatched to any gene: 4. Per germline, CDR1 SEHNR and CDR2 FQNEAQ (reference sequence). This CDR3 has 14 residues. In nucleotides, the CDR3 is TGTGCCAGCAGCTGGACAGGGTCCCACAATGAGCAGTTCTTC. Protein product: CASSWTGSHNEQFF.

This clonotype was recorded a few times. The V and J genes are TRBV2 and TRBJ2-3; D ambiguous. The ends were cut back, 8 bases at V and 2 bases at J, with 8 bases in the middle. The length of the CDR3 is 12 residues. The germline gives CDR1 SNHLY, CDR2 FYNNEI. CDR3 DNA sequence: TGTGCCAGCCGTGGTAACACAGATACGCAGTATTTT. Translating it yields CASRGNTDTQYF.

The chain is built from TRBV5-1 and TRBJ2-7; D tentatively fits TRBD1 or TRBD2 (5 bases each). CDR1 is SGHRS and CDR2 is YFSETQ in the germline V gene. Trimming pared 2 bases from V and 6 bases from J, leaving 12 bases between. This CDR3 region has 13 residues. The CDR3: CASSLGESAEQYF. CDR3 in DNA: TGCGCCAGCAGCTTAGGGGAGTCGGCCGAGCAGTACTTC. Full variable domain (rest looked up from reference TRBV5-1 and TRBJ2-7): KAGVTQTPRYLIKTRGQQVTLSCSPISGHRSVSWYQQTPGQGLQFLFEYFSETQRNKGNFPGRFSGRQFSNSRSEMNVSTLELGDSALYLCASSLGESAEQYFGPGTRLTVT.

This clonotype was detected once. The chain links TRBV2 to TRBJ1-1; D uncertain. From germline, CDR1 is SNHLY and CDR2 FYNNEI. V was shortened by 2 bases and J by 1 base, with 11 bases between the two germline ends. CDR3 length: 15 residues. CDR3 sequence (DNA): TGTGCCAGCAGTGAAAGTAATGTACAGAACACTGAAGCTTTCTTT. Its translation: CASSESNVQNTEAFF.

The chain combines TRBV9 with TRBJ2-3; tentatively, D is TRBD1 (6 bases). The germline CDR1 and CDR2 sequences are SGDLS and YYNGEE. There are 15 residues in the CDR3. V gave up 0 bases and J gave up 0 bases, with 8 bases separating them. In DNA, the CDR3 is TGTGCCAGCAGCGTAGGTACAGGGAGCACAGATACGCAGTATTTT. Amino acid sequence: CASSVGTGSTDTQYF.

This clonotype appeared a few times. This chain uses TRBV18 with TRBJ2-5; 11 bases line up with TRBD2. V lost 8 bases to trimming and J lost 1 base; unmatched junction nucleotides: 3. The germline V gene has CDR1 KGHSH and CDR2 LQKENI. The CDR3 consists of 14 residues. CDR3 loop: CASRTSGLQETQYF. CDR3 DNA sequence: TGTGCCAGCCGGACTAGCGGGCTCCAAGAGACCCAGTACTTC.

The rearrangement links TRBV6-2 or TRBV6-3 to TRBJ2-7; D call uncertain. Trimming left V 10 bases short and J 6 bases short, with 19 bases between. The germline gives CDR1 MNHEY, CDR2 SVGEGT. This CDR3 is 13 amino acids long. The CDR3 is CATGPGMFSEQYF. As DNA, the CDR3 is TGTGCCACCGGTCCCGGCATGTTCAGCGAGCAGTACTTC.

This clonotype was seen only a few times. The chain couples TRBV7-9 to TRBJ2-7; 10 bases agree with TRBD1. J lost 7 bases, V lost 3 bases, and 6 bases had no gene match. Germline CDR1 reads SEHNR; CDR2 reads FQNEAQ (reference sequence). This CDR3 is 14 amino acids long. CDR3 in DNA: TGTGCCAGCAGCTTTGGGACAGGGGTTGGTGAGCAGTACTTC. The encoded protein is CASSFGTGVGEQYF.

The chain recombines TRBV4-3 with TRBJ2-7; perhaps D is TRBD1 or TRBD2 (6 bases each). CDR1 is LGHNA and CDR2 is YSLEER in the germline V gene. CDR3 length equals 15 residues. V was clipped by 0 bases and J by 4 bases, with 13 bases between them. This CDR3 reads CASSQDKGGPYEQYF. CDR3 DNA sequence: TGCGCCAGCAGCCAAGATAAGGGGGGCCCGTACGAGCAGTACTTC.

This clonotype has a handful of counts. The V call is TRBV7-8, the J call TRBJ2-1, with D tentatively TRBD2 (5 bases). The V end lost 1 base, the J end lost 14 bases, and 15 bases lay between the germline ends. Looked up from germline, CDR1 is SGHVS and CDR2 is FQNEAQ. The CDR3 runs 13 residues. CDR3 sequence: CASSLVYGESEFF. The DNA of the CDR3 is TGTGCCAGCAGCTTAGTATATGGGGAGTCGGAGTTCTTC.

As DNA, the CDR3 is TGTGCCAGCAGATCTATAGGGCAACCCTATGGCTACACCTTC. Amino acids: CASRSIGQPYGYTF. The rearrangement uses TRBV27 and TRBJ1-2; D unresolved. Germline CDR1 MNHEY, CDR2 SMNVEV (reference sequence). The CDR3 length is 14 residues. V was clipped by 6 bases and J by 4 bases, with 15 bases between them.

The genes are TRBV6-5 and TRBJ2-1, with 8 positions matching TRBD2. The V and J ends lost 7 bases and 9 bases, in that order; junction bases with no gene match: 8. This CDR3 has 13 amino acids. The germline V gene has CDR1 MNHEY and CDR2 SVGAGI. As DNA, the CDR3 is TGTGCCAGCAAACCCGGGGGGGCAGGTGAGCAGTTCTTC. This sequence encodes CASKPGGAGEQFF.

The CDR3 here is CASTLRGRQDTQYF. DNA for the CDR3: TGTGCCAGCACCCTGAGGGGGCGACAAGATACGCAGTATTTT. This sequence joins TRBV7-6 and TRBJ2-3, with TRBD1 matching 7 bases. The germline gives CDR1 SGHVS, CDR2 FNYEAQ. After removal of 7 bases from V and 5 bases from J, the junction contained 9 bases not matched to a gene. The CDR3 length is 14 residues.

Only a few counts were recorded for this clonotype. This chain's CDR3 is CSASPGFDLTYEQYF. The CDR3 DNA follows: TGCAGTGCTAGCCCTGGGTTTGACTTAACCTACGAGCAGTACTTC. The chain uses TRBV20-1 and TRBJ2-7; D is unclear. This CDR3 has 15 residues. With 3 bases removed from V and 2 bases from J, the gap between germline ends came to 17 bases. Germline V gene lookup returns CDR1 DFQATT and CDR2 SNEGSKA (reference sequence).